One TCR beta chain is described in this entry. Its antigen is undetermined. This sample stems from a study of cytomegalovirus exposure and HLA in healthy donors. Study background: The 100 to 150 validation repertoires and the approximately 630 first-cohort repertoires shared a platform, a later analysis reported.

Clones were sequenced by immunoSEQ multiplex PCR, and TCRdb holds only the in-frame ones, with some missing. The data show tens of thousands of clones, with 70% to 90% seen just once and approximately 4.2% held by the top ten. The CDR3 is made up of 14 amino acids. Per the germline V gene, CDR1 is SGHAT and CDR2 is FQNNGV. Trimming shortened V by 2 bases and J by 0 bases, and 7 bases separated the two germline ends. Overall study findings and caveats: According to a subsequent analysis, TCR clusters from the first cohort were inclined to appear together in the 110 or so validation repertoires. High sensitivity and specificity were reportedly achieved when the classifier diagnosed cytomegalovirus status.

The sequenced sample was PBMCs. The rearrangement links TRBV11-2 to TRBJ1-2, with unresolved D. This clonotype was obtained from a woman under 30 in good health and CMV-seropositive. In DNA, the CDR3 is TGTGCCAGCAGCTTATCCCAGGCTAACTATGGCTACACCTTC. Translating gives CASSLSQANYGYTF.